A selection of T cell receptor beta chains follows, all from one sample in a study of OX40 agonist ivuxolimab in advanced cancers. Measured with immunoSEQ multiplex PCR; TCRdb has only the in-frame clones, and not every one. The sample comprises approximately 94,000 clones, approximately 80% of which are singletons, and roughly 1.1% rests with the top ten. The specimen comprised CD4+ or CD8+ T cells sorted from blood, sampled in a trial of the OX40 agonist ivuxolimab. The receptors shown here come from an adult with an advanced solid tumor such as melanoma, head and neck, liver or kidney cancer. The CDR3 runs from the conserved cysteine through the conserved F or W. Each record gives: D gene, V gene, clone size, J gene, CDR3 DNA, CDR3 protein. D genes are given only for firm matches. Some rows have no size entry. The others give once, few or many, or a class for an expanded clone.

NA,TRBV5-1,NA,TRBJ2-3,TGCGCCAGCAGCGACACAGATACGCAGTATTTT,CASSDTDTQYF
TRBD2,TRBV2,NA,TRBJ2-5,TGTGCCAGCAGCCGAGGACTAGCGGGGGGCCGGGCCGAGACCCAGTACTTC,CASSRGLAGGRAETQYF
NA,TRBV2,NA,TRBJ2-7,TGTGCCAGCAGTGAACGGGGTAGCGGTGGGGGCTACGAGCAGTACTTC,CASSERGSGGGYEQYF
NA,TRBV10-3,NA,TRBJ2-1,TGTGCCACGAGCCCTAGGGTCCACGCGGCCTACAATGAGCAGTTCTTC,CATSPRVHAAYNEQFF
NA,TRBV28,few,TRBJ1-2,TGTGCCAGCAGTTTGGGTGGATACGGCTACACCTTC,CASSLGGYGYTF
TRBD1,TRBV28,NA,TRBJ2-6,TGTGCCAGCAGTTTAGGGACAGCTTTCGCCGGGGCCAACGTCCTGACTTTC,CASSLGTAFAGANVLTF
TRBD1,TRBV5-1,NA,TRBJ1-1,TGCGCCAGCAGCCCACGGCAGGGGGAGACTGAAGCTTTCTTT,CASSPRQGETEAFF
TRBD2,TRBV15,NA,TRBJ2-1,TGTGCCACCAGCAGGCCAGGACTAGCGGGGGGGCACAATGAGCAGTTCTTC,CATSRPGLAGGHNEQFF
NA,TRBV7-3,NA,TRBJ1-2,TGTGCCAGCAGCTTAGGAGGGGGACTCAACTATGGCTACACCTTC,CASSLGGGLNYGYTF
NA,TRBV20-1,NA,TRBJ1-2,TGCAGTGCTAGCTTACCGTCCCCTTTC,CSASLPSPF
NA,TRBV20-1,NA,TRBJ1-1,TGCAGTGCCACGGACACTCCTGAAGCTTTCTTT,CSATDTPEAFF
NA,TRBV10-3,few,TRBJ1-5,TGTGCCATCAACCGACAGTACAATCAGCCCCAGCATTTT,CAINRQYNQPQHF
NA,TRBV28,NA,TRBJ2-7,TGTGCCAGCACCCTCGGGGGCTACGAGCAGTACTTC,CASTLGGYEQYF
NA,TRBV4-1,NA,TRBJ2-7,TGCGCCAGCAGCCAGGGTACCGGCGGCCGTTCCTACGAGCAGTACTTC,CASSQGTGGRSYEQYF
NA,TRBV5-4,NA,TRBJ1-2,TGTGCCAGCAGCTTGGCAACAGGCCCATATGGAACCTATGGCTACACCTTC,CASSLATGPYGTYGYTF
NA,TRBV29-1,NA,TRBJ2-5,TGCAGCGTTGAGGTGGACACCCAAGAGACCCAGTACTTC,CSVEVDTQETQYF
TRBD1,TRBV27,NA,TRBJ2-2,TGTGCCAGCGGATCCGCGACAGGGTCGATCACCGGGGAGCTGTTTTTT,CASGSATGSITGELFF
NA,TRBV4-2,NA,TRBJ1-5,TGTGCCAGCAGCCAACTGTCTCGGGGGCAGGGTCAACCTCCCCAGCATTTT,CASSQLSRGQGQPPQHF
TRBD1,TRBV19,NA,TRBJ2-5,TGTGCCAGTAGTAACGACAGGGGCAGGACCCAGTACTTC,CASSNDRGRTQYF
NA,TRBV6-6,NA,TRBJ1-5,TGTGCCAGCAGTACCGATGGGGATCAGCCCCAGCATTTT,CASSTDGDQPQHF
NA,TRBV6-6,NA,TRBJ2-7,TGTGCCAGCAAGGTCTCGGGGTTCACCTACGAGCAGTACTTC,CASKVSGFTYEQYF
NA,TRBV2,NA,TRBJ1-1,TGTGCCAGCAGTGTATTGGCAGGGTATAATGAAGCTTTCTTT,CASSVLAGYNEAFF
TRBD2,TRBV4-3,few,TRBJ2-2,TGCGCCAGCAGCCAATCTGCCCGGGGGGAAAACACCGGGGAGCTGTTTTTT,CASSQSARGENTGELFF
TRBD1,TRBV5-4,NA,TRBJ2-1,TGTGCCAGCAGCTTGGGGCGGGACAGGGGGTACAATGAGCAGTTCTTC,CASSLGRDRGYNEQFF
TRBD2,TRBV9,NA,TRBJ2-3,TGTGCCAGCACCAGACTAGCGGGGGATAGGGATACGCAGTATTTT,CASTRLAGDRDTQYF
TRBD1,TRBV2,few,TRBJ1-2,TGTGCCAGCAGTGGGGACAGGGGGCTGATCAACTATGGCTACACCTTC,CASSGDRGLINYGYTF
NA,TRBV19,NA,TRBJ2-1,TGTGCCAGCGCAATGGCGCGGGGTGGCTCCTACAATGAGCAGTTCTTC,CASAMARGGSYNEQFF
NA,TRBV6-6,NA,TRBJ1-3,TGTGCCAGCAGTTTTGAGGGAAACACCATATATTTT,CASSFEGNTIYF
NA,TRBV4-1,NA,TRBJ1-5,TGCGCCAGCAGCCAAGACGGGCGGATCAATCAGCCCCAGCATTTT,CASSQDGRINQPQHF
NA,TRBV7-2,NA,TRBJ2-1,TGTGCCAGCAGCTTAACTGGCGTTGGCGGAGGGGGCAATGAGCAGTTCTTC,CASSLTGVGGGGNEQFF
NA,TRBV10-3,once,TRBJ1-4,TGTGCCATCAGAGGGGTTAATGAAAAACTGTTTTTT,CAIRGVNEKLFF
NA,TRBV18,once,TRBJ2-5,TGTGCCAGCTCACCCCCAGGGGACCTGACCCAGTACTTC,CASSPPGDLTQYF
NA,TRBV4-3,NA,TRBJ2-2,TGCGCCAGCAGCGTCCACACGGGGGCCTCGAACACCGGGGAGCTGTTTTTT,CASSVHTGASNTGELFF
NA,TRBV28,NA,TRBJ1-1,TGTGCCAGCAGGGAGAGTAGGGGTAGCGGGACTGAAGCTTTCTTT,CASRESRGSGTEAFF
NA,TRBV5-1,once,TRBJ2-1,TGCGCCAGCAGCTTGGATGGAAGGGTTGGGAATGAGCAGTTCTTC,CASSLDGRVGNEQFF
NA,TRBV11-2,NA,TRBJ2-3,TGTGCCAGCAACCCCGTTGGCGGTTGGGGTGGCCCTAGCACAGATACGCAGTATTTT,CASNPVGGWGGPSTDTQYF
NA,TRBV6-5,NA,TRBJ1-2,TGTGCCAGCAGACGAAAAACGGACCCGATTTATGGCTACACCTTC,CASRRKTDPIYGYTF
NA,TRBV7-2,NA,TRBJ2-5,TGTGCCAGCAGCTTACGAGTCCAAGAGACCCAGTACTTC,CASSLRVQETQYF
NA,TRBV4-3,once,TRBJ1-1,TGCGCCAGCAGCCAAGAGCAGGAATCTAAGAACACTGAAGCTTTCTTT,CASSQEQESKNTEAFF
TRBD1,TRBV28,NA,TRBJ2-5,TGTGCCAGCAGAGAACCCCCGGGACAGGGGGCAGGGGAGACCCAGTACTTC,CASREPPGQGAGETQYF
NA,TRBV7-2,NA,TRBJ1-6,TGTGCCAGCAGCACCGTTAGGGGGGGGGATTCACCCCTCCACTTT,CASSTVRGGDSPLHF
TRBD1,TRBV6-6,once,TRBJ1-4,TGTGCCAGCAGTTACTCTCGACAGGGAGGGGAAAAACTGTTTTTT,CASSYSRQGGEKLFF
NA,TRBV30,NA,TRBJ1-1,TGTGCCTGGAGGGTTCAAGGGAACACTGAAGCTTTCTTT,CAWRVQGNTEAFF
TRBD1,TRBV6-4,NA,TRBJ2-3,TGTGCCAGCAGTGCCGGGACAGGGGGCACAGATACGCAGTATTTT,CASSAGTGGTDTQYF
NA,TRBV7-6,NA,TRBJ1-6,TGTGCCAGCAGCTTAGCGATTCGGAATGATTCACCCCTCCACTTT,CASSLAIRNDSPLHF
NA,TRBV28,NA,TRBJ1-1,TGTGCCAGCAGGTCCCTCCCCCCATCTAACACTGAAGCTTTCTTT,CASRSLPPSNTEAFF
TRBD1,TRBV6-6,NA,TRBJ1-4,TGTGCCAGCAGCCCTTCGACAGGGGGAGGTGAAAAACTGTTTTTT,CASSPSTGGGEKLFF
TRBD1,TRBV28,NA,TRBJ1-1,TGTGCCAGCAGTTCCATGACAGGGCTCCCGAACACTGAAGCTTTCTTT,CASSSMTGLPNTEAFF
NA,TRBV5-4,NA,TRBJ1-1,TGTGCCAGCAGCTTGGCCCAGAACACTGAAGCTTTCTTT,CASSLAQNTEAFF
NA,TRBV19,NA,TRBJ1-5,TGTGCCAGTAGTATGGGTGGCTACGGCAATCAGCCCCAGCATTTT,CASSMGGYGNQPQHF
NA,TRBV12-5,once,TRBJ1-1,TGTGCTAGTGGTTTGGGGGGACAGAACACTGAAGCTTTCTTT,CASGLGGQNTEAFF
TRBD1,TRBV5-6,NA,TRBJ1-6,TGTGCCAGCAGCCACCGGGACAGTAATTCACCCCTCCACTTT,CASSHRDSNSPLHF
TRBD1,TRBV28,NA,TRBJ2-3,TGTGCCAGCAGTTTTCCTGATGGGATCGGGACAGGGCTCACAGATACGCAGTATTTT,CASSFPDGIGTGLTDTQYF
TRBD1,TRBV15,NA,TRBJ1-3,TGTGCCACCAGCGGAAATCGGGACAGGGGAAACACCATATATTTT,CATSGNRDRGNTIYF
NA,TRBV6-5,NA,TRBJ2-7,TGTGCCAGCAGCCAGTCCGGGGGCTACGAGCAGTACTTC,CASSQSGGYEQYF